This T cell receptor beta chain came from a study of blood T cell repertoires in COVID-19. The overall study: COVID-19 samples collected from the United States, Italy and Spain covered acute and convalescent phases. Nucleic acid was either cDNA or gDNA, and it came from T cells, B-cell-depleted T cells, or PBMCs.

Seattle participants joined during active infection and were tracked over time. Per the original methods: Amplification with reference gene primers provided the estimates of nucleated cell counts. TCRdb's copy holds only in-frame clones and misses some; the assay was immunoSEQ multiplex PCR. The V and J calls and clone size were taken over from that table, and D and trimming were inferred from the DNA. The top ten hold 15% to 20% of the sample, which has 200,000 to 250,000 clones, approximately 91% seen once. CDR3 length: 17 residues. This rearrangement joins TRBV21-1 to TRBJ2-5; no check of the table's D call, TRBD2, against the DNA was made. TRBV21-1 is deemed a pseudogene. The receptor was derived from a man over 45 with COVID-19, enrolled during active disease. What was sequenced was peripheral blood. CDR3 DNA sequence: TGTGCCAGCAGCAAACCAGCGGCTAGGAGGTACCAAGAGACCCAGTACTTC. Translation: CASSKPAARRYQETQYF.